This T cell receptor beta chain was recovered during a study of cytomegalovirus exposure and HLA in healthy donors. Regarding the study as a whole: Links to common viral pathogens appeared, in a later analysis, for several of the most significant clusters. Within a later analysis, the majority of CMV-associated TCR beta chains appeared HLA-restricted. Researchers reportedly found TCR beta sequences accurately predicted most subjects' HLA-A and HLA-B alleles.

A note on this clone: The antigen is not known.

CDR3 length equals 16 residues. Germline lookup yields CDR1 LNHNV and CDR2 YYDKDF (reference sequence). Germline trimming cut 7 bases from V and 0 bases from J; bases unmatched to any gene: 9. PCR primers comprised 60 Vbeta and 13 Jbeta primers. Assay used: immunoSEQ multiplex PCR; TCRdb lists only in-frame clones, some missing. The table records approximately 150,000 clones, 75% to 90% of them present only once. The V call is TRBV15, the J call TRBJ1-5, with 7 nucleotides matching TRBD1. Specimen: PBMCs. The origin of this receptor is a woman younger than 45 in good health and CMV-seronegative. CDR3 coding DNA: TGTGCCACCAACAGGGCTCGGGACAGTAGCAATCAGCCCCAGCATTTT. It yields the protein CATNRARDSSNQPQHF.